One and the same sample provided the 8 T cell receptor beta chains below, sequenced in a study of PD-1 blockade in classical Hodgkin lymphoma. The data were produced by immunoSEQ multiplex PCR, yet TCRdb's version contains in-frame clones alone and is incomplete. The sample has about 25,000 clones; roughly 80% are singletons. Each and every patient relapsed after autologous stem cell transplantation, and patients got differing brentuximab vedotin exposure. The material sequenced was peripheral blood mononuclear cells (PBMCs), taken at baseline. The receptors come from a human donor with classical Hodgkin lymphoma.

This rearrangement joins TRBV6-5 to TRBJ1-1; D perhaps matches TRBD1 (5 bases). Germline V gene data show CDR1 as MNHEY and CDR2 as SVGAGI. The CDR3 sequence is 13 residues long. Trimming shortened V by 7 bases and J by 7 bases, and 16 bases separated the two germline ends. DNA of the CDR3: TGTGCCAGCACCCTTCCCGGGGCGGGTGAAGCTTTCTTT. Protein product: CASTLPGAGEAFF.

V gene TRBV28 combines with J gene TRBJ2-6; 7 bases fit TRBD1. With 5 bases clipped from V and 5 bases from J, the junction kept 6 bases outside the gene matches. The germline CDR1 and CDR2 sequences are MDHEN and SYDVKM. The CDR3 length is 15 residues. The CDR3 nucleotides are TGTGCCAGCAGTACCGGACAGGCTTGGGCCAACGTCCTGACTTTC. Its protein product is CASSTGQAWANVLTF.

This chain connects TRBV28 to TRBJ2-7; TRBD2 agrees at 8 bases. Germline CDR1 is MDHEN and CDR2 is SYDVKM. The trim removed 3 bases at V and 0 bases at J, leaving 7 bases unmatched. CDR3 length equals 16 residues. CDR3 amino acids: CASSFTLAALSYEQYF. The CDR3 DNA reads TGTGCCAGCAGTTTCACACTAGCGGCACTCTCCTACGAGCAGTACTTC.

The J gene is TRBJ2-1, the V gene TRBV14; D is possibly TRBD2 (5 bases). Per germline, CDR1 SGHDN and CDR2 FVKESK. The CDR3 extends over 14 amino acids. Trimming removed 1 base at V and 13 bases at J, with 17 bases between. The CDR3 DNA reads TGTGCCAGCAGCCAAGCGGGATTCGGCTTGTTACAGTTCTTC. It is translated as CASSQAGFGLLQFF.

J is TRBJ2-7 and V is TRBV6-1; D possibly corresponds to TRBD1 (5 bases). In germline, CDR1 is MNHNS, CDR2 SASEGT. V was trimmed by 1 base and J by 2 bases, leaving 12 bases between them. CDR3 length: 15 amino acids. CDR3 coding DNA: TGTGCCAGCAGTGAAGGGTGGAGCAGGGCCTACGAGCAGTACTTC. Protein sequence: CASSEGWSRAYEQYF.

The rearrangement uses TRBV10-3 and TRBJ1-1; the D is unclear. Per germline, CDR1 ENHRY and CDR2 SYGVKD. The CDR3 extends over 14 amino acids. V shed 4 bases and J shed 0 bases, with 9 bases lying between them. CDR3: CAISAPGMNTEAFF. CDR3 DNA: TGTGCCATCAGTGCCCCTGGCATGAACACTGAAGCTTTCTTT.

This clone was seen only once. The J gene is TRBJ1-2, the V gene TRBV4-2; no reliable D call. Deletions cut 3 bases from V and 4 bases from J, with 15 bases between. Germline loops: CDR1 LGHNA, CDR2 YNFKEQ. CDR3 size: 15 residues. The CDR3 here is CASSQLVPMLYGYTF. The CDR3 region has the DNA TGTGCCAGCAGCCAGCTAGTCCCTATGCTCTATGGCTACACCTTC.

The rearrangement joins TRBV28 to TRBJ2-1; D might be TRBD2 (6 bases). CDR1 is MDHEN and CDR2 is SYDVKM in the germline V gene. The CDR3 has 15 amino acids. Trimming removed 3 bases from V and 3 bases from J, with 12 bases in between. The chain's CDR3 is CASSLLGDFYNEQFF. The CDR3 nucleotides read TGTGCCAGCAGTTTGCTGGGGGACTTCTACAATGAGCAGTTCTTC.